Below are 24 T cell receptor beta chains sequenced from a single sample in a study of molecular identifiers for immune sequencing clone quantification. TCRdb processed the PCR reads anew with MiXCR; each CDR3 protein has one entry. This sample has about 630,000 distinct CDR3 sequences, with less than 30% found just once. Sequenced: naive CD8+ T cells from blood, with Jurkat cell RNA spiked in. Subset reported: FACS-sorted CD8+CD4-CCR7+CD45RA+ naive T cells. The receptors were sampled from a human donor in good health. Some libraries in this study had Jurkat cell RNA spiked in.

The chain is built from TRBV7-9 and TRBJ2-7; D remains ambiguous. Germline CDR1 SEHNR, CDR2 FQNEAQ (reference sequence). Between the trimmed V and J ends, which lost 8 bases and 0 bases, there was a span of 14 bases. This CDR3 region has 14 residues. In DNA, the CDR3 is TGTGCCAGCCGCCCCCCACCCCGCTCCTACGAGCAGTACTTC. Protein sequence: CASRPPPRSYEQYF.

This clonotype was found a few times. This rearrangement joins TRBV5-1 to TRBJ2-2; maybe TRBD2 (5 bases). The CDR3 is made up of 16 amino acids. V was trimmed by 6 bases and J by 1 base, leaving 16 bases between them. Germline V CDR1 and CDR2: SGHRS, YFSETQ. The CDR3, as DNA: TGCGCCAGCACTTACCTGGGCGGGCGGAACACCGGGGAGCTGTTTTTT. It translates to CASTYLGGRNTGELFF.

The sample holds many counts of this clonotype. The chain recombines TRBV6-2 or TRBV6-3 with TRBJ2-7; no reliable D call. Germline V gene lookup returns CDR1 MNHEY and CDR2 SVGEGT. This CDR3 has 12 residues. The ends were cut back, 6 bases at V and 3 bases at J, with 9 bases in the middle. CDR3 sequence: CASSPTSYEQYF. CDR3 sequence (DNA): TGTGCCAGCAGCCCTACAAGCTACGAGCAGTACTTC.

The CDR3 region is CASSQDGGSNQPQHF. In nucleotides, the CDR3 is TGCGCCAGCAGCCAAGATGGGGGAAGCAATCAGCCCCAGCATTTT. This chain joins TRBV4-3 and TRBJ1-5; D might be TRBD1 (5 bases). CDR3 length equals 15 residues. V lost 0 bases and J lost 1, with 7 bases in between. Germline V lookup: CDR1 LGHNA, CDR2 YSLEER.

The CDR3 is CASSIGSGRANQPQHF. The CDR3 region has the DNA TGTGCCAGTAGTATAGGGTCGGGAAGAGCCAATCAGCCCCAGCATTTT. The J gene is TRBJ1-5, the V gene TRBV19; D is undetermined. The V gene's germline CDR1 is LNHDA and CDR2 SQIVND (reference sequence). The ends were cut back, 1 base at V and 3 bases at J, with 13 bases in the middle. The CDR3 sequence is 16 residues long.

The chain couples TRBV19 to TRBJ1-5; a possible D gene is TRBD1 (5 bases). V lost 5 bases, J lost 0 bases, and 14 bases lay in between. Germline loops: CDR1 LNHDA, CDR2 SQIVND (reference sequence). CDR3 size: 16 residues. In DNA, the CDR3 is TGTGCCAGTAGTTACTTGACAGAGATTAGCAATCAGCCCCAGCATTTT. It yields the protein CASSYLTEISNQPQHF.

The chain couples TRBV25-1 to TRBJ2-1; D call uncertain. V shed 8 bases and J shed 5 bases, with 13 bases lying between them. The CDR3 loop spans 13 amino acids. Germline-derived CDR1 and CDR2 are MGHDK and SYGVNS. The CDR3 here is CASHGAPHNEQFF. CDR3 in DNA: TGTGCCAGCCACGGTGCCCCCCACAATGAGCAGTTCTTC.

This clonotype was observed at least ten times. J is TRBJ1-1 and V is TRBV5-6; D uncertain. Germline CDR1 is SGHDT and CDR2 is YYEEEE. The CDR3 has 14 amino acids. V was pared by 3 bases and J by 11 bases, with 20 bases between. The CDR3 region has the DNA TGTGCCAGCAGCTCTTTCGGGATGGAGGACCTGGCTTTCTTT. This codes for CASSSFGMEDLAFF.

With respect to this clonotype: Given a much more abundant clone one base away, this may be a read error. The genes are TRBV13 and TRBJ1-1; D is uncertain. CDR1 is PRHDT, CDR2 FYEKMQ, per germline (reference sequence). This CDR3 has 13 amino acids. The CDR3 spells CVSSYAPNTEAFF. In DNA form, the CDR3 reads TGTGTCAGCAGCTATGCCCCGAACACTGAAGCTTTCTTT.

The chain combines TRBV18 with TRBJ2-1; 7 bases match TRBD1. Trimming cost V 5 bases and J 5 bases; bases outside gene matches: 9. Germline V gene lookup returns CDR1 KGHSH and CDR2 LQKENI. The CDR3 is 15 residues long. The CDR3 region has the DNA TGTGCCAGCTCATCTGACAGGGAACGAGACAATGAGCAGTTCTTC. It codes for CASSSDRERDNEQFF. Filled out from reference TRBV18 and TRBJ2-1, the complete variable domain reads NAGVMQNPRHLVRRRGQEARLRCSPMKGHSHVYWYRQLPEEGLKFMVYLQKENIIDESGMPKERFSAEFPKEGPSILRIQQVVRGDSAAYFCASSSDRERDNEQFFGPGTRLTVL.

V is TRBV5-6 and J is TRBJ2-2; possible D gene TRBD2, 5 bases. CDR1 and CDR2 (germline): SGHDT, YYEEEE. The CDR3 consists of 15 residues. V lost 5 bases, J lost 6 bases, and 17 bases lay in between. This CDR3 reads CASSASPSGAGELFF. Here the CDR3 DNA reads TGTGCCAGCAGTGCGAGCCCCAGCGGTGCCGGGGAGCTGTTTTTT.

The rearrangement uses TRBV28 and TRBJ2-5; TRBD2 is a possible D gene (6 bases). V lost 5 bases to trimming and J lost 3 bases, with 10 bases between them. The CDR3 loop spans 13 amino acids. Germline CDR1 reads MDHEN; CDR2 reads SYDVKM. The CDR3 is CASSGTEEETQYF. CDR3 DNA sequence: TGTGCCAGCAGTGGGACTGAAGAAGAGACCCAGTACTTC. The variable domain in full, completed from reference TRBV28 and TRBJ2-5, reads DVKVTQSSRYLVKRTGEKVFLECVQDMDHENMFWYRQDPGLGLRLIYFSYDVKMKEKGDIPEGYSVSREKKERFSLILESASTNQTSMYLCASSGTEEETQYFGPGTRLLVL.

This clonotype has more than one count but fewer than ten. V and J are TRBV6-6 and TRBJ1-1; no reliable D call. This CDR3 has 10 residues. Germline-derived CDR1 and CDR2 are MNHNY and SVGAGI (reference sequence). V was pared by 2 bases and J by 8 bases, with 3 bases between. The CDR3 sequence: CASSYEEAFF. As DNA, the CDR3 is TGTGCCAGCAGTTACGAAGAAGCTTTCTTT.

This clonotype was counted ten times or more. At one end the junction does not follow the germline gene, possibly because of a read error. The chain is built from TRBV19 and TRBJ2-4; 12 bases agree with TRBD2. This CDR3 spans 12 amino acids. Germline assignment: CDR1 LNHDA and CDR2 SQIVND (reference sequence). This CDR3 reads CASGRAENIQYF. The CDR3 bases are TGCGCTAGCGGGAGGGCCGAAAACATTCAGTACTTC.

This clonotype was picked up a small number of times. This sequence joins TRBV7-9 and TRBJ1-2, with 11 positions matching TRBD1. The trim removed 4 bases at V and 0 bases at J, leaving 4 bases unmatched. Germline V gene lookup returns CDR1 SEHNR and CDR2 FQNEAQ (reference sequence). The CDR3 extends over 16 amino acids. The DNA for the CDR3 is TGTGCCAGCAGCTGGGACAGGGGGGAGGCTAACTATGGCTACACCTTC. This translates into CASSWDRGEANYGYTF.

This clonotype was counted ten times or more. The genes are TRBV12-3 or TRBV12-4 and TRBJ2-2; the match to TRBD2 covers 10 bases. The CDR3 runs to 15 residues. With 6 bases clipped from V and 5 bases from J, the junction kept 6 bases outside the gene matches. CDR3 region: CASSRAGGRTGELFF. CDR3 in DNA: TGTGCCAGCAGCCGAGCGGGAGGGAGAACCGGGGAGCTGTTTTTT.

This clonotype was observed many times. The CDR3: CAWDGELAKNIQYF. The CDR3 bases are TGTGCCTGGGACGGAGAATTAGCCAAAAACATTCAGTACTTC. This rearrangement joins TRBV30 to TRBJ2-4, with D uncertain. The CDR3 totals 14 residues. Germline V gene lookup returns CDR1 GTSNPN and CDR2 SVGIG (reference sequence). V dropped 5 bases and J dropped 0 bases, with 11 bases sitting between them.

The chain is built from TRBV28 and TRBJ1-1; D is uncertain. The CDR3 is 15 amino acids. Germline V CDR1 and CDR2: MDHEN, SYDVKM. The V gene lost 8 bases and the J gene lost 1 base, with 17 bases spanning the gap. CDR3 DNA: TGTGCCAGCCTTTTCGCGGGGAGGAGGAACACTGAAGCTTTCTTT. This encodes CASLFAGRRNTEAFF.

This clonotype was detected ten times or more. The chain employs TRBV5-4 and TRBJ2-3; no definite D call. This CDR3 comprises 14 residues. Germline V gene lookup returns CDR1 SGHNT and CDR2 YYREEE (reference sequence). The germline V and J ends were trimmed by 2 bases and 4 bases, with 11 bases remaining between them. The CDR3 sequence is CASSFFLGSDTQYF. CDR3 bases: TGTGCCAGCAGCTTTTTTCTGGGATCAGATACGCAGTATTTT.

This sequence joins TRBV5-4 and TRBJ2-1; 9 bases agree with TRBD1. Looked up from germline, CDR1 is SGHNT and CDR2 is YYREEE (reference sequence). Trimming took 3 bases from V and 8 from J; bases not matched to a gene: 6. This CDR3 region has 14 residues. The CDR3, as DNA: TGTGCCAGCAGCTCGGGACAGGGAGTCGATGAGCAGTTCTTC. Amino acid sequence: CASSSGQGVDEQFF.

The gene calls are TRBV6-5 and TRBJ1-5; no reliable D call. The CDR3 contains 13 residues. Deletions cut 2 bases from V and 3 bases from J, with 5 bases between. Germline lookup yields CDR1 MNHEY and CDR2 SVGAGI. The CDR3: CASSYGDNQPQHF. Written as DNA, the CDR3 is TGTGCCAGCAGTTACGGAGACAATCAGCCCCAGCATTTT.

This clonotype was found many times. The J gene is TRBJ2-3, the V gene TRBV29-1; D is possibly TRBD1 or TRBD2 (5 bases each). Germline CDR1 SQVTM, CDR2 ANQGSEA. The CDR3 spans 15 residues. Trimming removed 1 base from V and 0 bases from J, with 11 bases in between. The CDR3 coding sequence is TGCAGCGTTGAAGGGGGGATATCTAGCACAGATACGCAGTATTTT. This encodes CSVEGGISSTDTQYF.

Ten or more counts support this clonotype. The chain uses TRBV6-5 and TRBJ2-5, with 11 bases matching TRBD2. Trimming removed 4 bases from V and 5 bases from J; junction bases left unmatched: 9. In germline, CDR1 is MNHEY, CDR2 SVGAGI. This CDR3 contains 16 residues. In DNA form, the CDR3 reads TGTGCCAGCAGTTTCACTAGCGGGAGCCTCGGGGAGACCCAGTACTTC. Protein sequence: CASSFTSGSLGETQYF.

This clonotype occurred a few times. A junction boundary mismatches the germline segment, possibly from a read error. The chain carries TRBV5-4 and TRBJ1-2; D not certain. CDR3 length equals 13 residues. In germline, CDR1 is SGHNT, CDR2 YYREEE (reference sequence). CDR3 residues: CASSLSQVYGYTF. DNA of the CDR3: TGTGCCAGTAGCTTGAGCCAAGTCTATGGCTACACCTTC.